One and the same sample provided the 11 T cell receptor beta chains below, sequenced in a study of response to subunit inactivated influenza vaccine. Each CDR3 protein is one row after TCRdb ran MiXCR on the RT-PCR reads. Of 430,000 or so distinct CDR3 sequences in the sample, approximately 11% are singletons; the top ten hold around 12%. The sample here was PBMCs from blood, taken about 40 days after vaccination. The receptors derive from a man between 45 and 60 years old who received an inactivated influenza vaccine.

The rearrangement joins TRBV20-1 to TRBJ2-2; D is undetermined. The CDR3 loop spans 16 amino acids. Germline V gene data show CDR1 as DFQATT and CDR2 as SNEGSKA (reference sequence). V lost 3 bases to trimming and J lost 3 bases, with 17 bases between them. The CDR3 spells CSASWVLGADTGELFF. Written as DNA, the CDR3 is TGCAGTGCTAGTTGGGTTTTAGGTGCAGACACCGGGGAGCTGTTTTTT.

The CDR3 nucleotides read TGCGCCAGCAGCTTGGGACTAGCGAAAGAGACCCAGTACTTC. Amino acid sequence: CASSLGLAKETQYF. This chain connects TRBV5-1 to TRBJ2-5; 8 positions match TRBD2. J gave up 3 bases and V 0 bases, and 1 base lay outside the gene matches. CDR3 length: 14 residues. CDR1 and CDR2 (germline): SGHRS, YFSETQ.

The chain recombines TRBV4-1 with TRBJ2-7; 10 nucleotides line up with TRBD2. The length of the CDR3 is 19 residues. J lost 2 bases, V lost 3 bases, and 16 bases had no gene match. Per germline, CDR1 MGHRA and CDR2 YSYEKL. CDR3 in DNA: TGCGCCAGCAGCCAGGGGATAGCGGGGGGTATTCAACCGCCCTACGAGCAGTACTTC. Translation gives CASSQGIAGGIQPPYEQYF.

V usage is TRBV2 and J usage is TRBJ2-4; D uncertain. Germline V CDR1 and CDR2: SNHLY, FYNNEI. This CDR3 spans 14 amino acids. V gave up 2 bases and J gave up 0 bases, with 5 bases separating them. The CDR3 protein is CASSETVAKNIQYF. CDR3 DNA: TGTGCCAGCAGTGAAACGGTAGCCAAAAACATTCAGTACTTC.

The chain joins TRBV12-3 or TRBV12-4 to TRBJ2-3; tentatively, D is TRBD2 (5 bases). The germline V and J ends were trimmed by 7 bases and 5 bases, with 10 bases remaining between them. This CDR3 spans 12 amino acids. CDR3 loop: CASTLRGDTQYF. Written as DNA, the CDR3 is TGTGCCAGCACGTTACGGGGAGATACGCAGTATTTT.

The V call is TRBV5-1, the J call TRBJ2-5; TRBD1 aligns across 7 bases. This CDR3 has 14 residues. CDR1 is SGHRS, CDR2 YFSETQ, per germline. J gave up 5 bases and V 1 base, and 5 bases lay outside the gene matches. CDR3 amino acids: CASSLSLQGETQYF. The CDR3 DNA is TGCGCCAGCAGCTTGTCGCTACAGGGGGAGACCCAGTACTTC.

The CDR3 region has the DNA TGTGCCAGCAGCGTAAGTGCGGGATTCACAGATACGCAGTATTTT. Its protein is CASSVSAGFTDTQYF. The V and J genes are TRBV9 and TRBJ2-3, with a possible D match to TRBD2 (6 bases). The CDR3 loop spans 15 amino acids. Germline V gives CDR1 SGDLS, CDR2 YYNGEE. With 1 base removed from V and 2 bases from J, the gap between germline ends came to 11 bases.

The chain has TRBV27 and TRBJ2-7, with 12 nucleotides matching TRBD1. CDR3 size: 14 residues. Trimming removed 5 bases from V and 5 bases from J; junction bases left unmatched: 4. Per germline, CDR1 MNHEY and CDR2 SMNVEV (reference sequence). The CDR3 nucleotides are TGTGCCAGCAGTCGCGGGACAGGGGGCCACGAGCAGTACTTC. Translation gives CASSRGTGGHEQYF.

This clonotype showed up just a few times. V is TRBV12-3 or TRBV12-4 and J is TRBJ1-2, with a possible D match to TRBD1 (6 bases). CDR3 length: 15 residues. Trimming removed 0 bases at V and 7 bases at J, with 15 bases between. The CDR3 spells CASSLALGGQGGYTF. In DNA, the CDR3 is TGTGCCAGCAGTTTAGCGCTCGGGGGGCAAGGTGGCTACACCTTC.

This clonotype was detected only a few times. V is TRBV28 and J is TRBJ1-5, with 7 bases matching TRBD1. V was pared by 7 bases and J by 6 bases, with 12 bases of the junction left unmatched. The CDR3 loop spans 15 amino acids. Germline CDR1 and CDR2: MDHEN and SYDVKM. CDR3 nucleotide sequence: TGTGCCAGCACCCTCGGGAGGGGGCTGCTTCAGCCCCAGCATTTT. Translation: CASTLGRGLLQPQHF.

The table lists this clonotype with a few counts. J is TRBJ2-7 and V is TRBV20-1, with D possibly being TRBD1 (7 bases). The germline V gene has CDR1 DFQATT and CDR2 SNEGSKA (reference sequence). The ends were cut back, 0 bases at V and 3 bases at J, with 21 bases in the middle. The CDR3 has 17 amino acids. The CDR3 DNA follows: TGCAGTGCTAGAGATACCCTGGGCAGGGGGGACATCTACGAGCAGTACTTC. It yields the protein CSARDTLGRGDIYEQYF.